The 5 T cell receptor beta chains below all came from one sample that was sequenced in a study of shared clonotypes between healthy human individuals. The protocol was immunoSEQ multiplex PCR, while the TCRdb copy is restricted to in-frame clones and leaves out a portion. The sample has approximately 740,000 clones, about 74% seen once; the top ten hold approximately 1.7%. Sequences were obtained from memory CD4+ T cells sorted from blood. The sample's subset: CD45RA-negative fraction. The receptors shown here come from a woman younger than 45 in good health.

The gene calls are TRBV14 and TRBJ2-5; maybe TRBD2 (5 bases). The CDR3 sequence is 17 residues long. The germline V gene has CDR1 SGHDN and CDR2 FVKESK. V shed 1 base and J shed 5 bases, with 20 bases lying between them. CDR3 in DNA: TGTGCCAGCAGCCAAGCTCCCGGGATCGTGGTCGTGGAGACCCAGTACTTC. Its protein is CASSQAPGIVVVETQYF.

The J gene is TRBJ2-5, the V gene TRBV7-2; D gene uncertain. Deletions cut 4 bases from V and 6 bases from J, with 21 bases between. Germline loops: CDR1 SGHTA, CDR2 FQGNSA. This CDR3 is built from 16 residues. The CDR3 protein is CASSSSGPPGGKTQYF. The CDR3 nucleotides read TGTGCCAGCAGCTCCTCCGGGCCCCCCGGTGGAAAGACCCAGTACTTC.

The V and J genes are TRBV10-3 and TRBJ2-7, with D possibly being TRBD1 (5 bases). Germline assignment: CDR1 ENHRY and CDR2 SYGVKD. Trimming shortened V by 6 bases and J by 3 bases, and 6 bases separated the two germline ends. The CDR3 extends over 11 amino acids. CDR3 protein: CAIRDSYEQYF. As DNA, the CDR3 is TGTGCCATCAGAGACAGCTACGAGCAGTACTTC.

This clone was counted only a few times. This chain links TRBV28 with TRBJ1-6; the D is unclear. Germline CDR1 reads MDHEN; CDR2 reads SYDVKM. The V end lost 5 bases, the J end lost 13 bases, and 12 bases lay between the germline ends. The CDR3 has 12 amino acids. The CDR3 loop is CASSKGGIPLHF. The CDR3 coding sequence is TGTGCCAGCAGTAAAGGAGGCATCCCCCTCCACTTT.

V usage is TRBV7-8 and J usage is TRBJ2-3; D may be TRBD1 or TRBD2 (6 bases each). The CDR3 contains 14 residues. Germline V gives CDR1 SGHVS, CDR2 FQNEAQ. Trimming took 9 bases from V and 1 from J, leaving 14 bases between them. The CDR3 DNA sequence: TGTGCCAGTTTTACCGGGGGCGGCACAGATACGCAGTATTTT. It codes for CASFTGGGTDTQYF.